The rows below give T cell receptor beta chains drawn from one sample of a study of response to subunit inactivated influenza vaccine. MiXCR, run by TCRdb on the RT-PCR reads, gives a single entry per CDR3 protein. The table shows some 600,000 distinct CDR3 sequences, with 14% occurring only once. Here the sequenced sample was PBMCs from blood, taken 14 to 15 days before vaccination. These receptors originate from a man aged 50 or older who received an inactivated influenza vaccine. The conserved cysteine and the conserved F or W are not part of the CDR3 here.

ASRDHLTGVTEAF	TRBV2
SVPRGASYNEQF	TRBV20-1
ASSYATSYNWGAF	TRBV6-5
ASSLAFGAYEQY	TRBV5-4
SAGRGNEQF	TRBV20-1
ASGSGETQY	TRBV6-6
ASRGRGPWETQY	TRBV2
ASSLGLPGGTDTQY	TRBV12-3/TRBV12-4
ASSNTGGMTEAF	TRBV6-2/TRBV6-3
ASSFQGMNIQY	TRBV5-1
ASRQGETGELF	TRBV7-2
ASSPRDREAF	TRBV18
ASSLDPIIDSF	TRBV11-2
ASSPGGGWDTQY	TRBV25-1
ASSLEQATEAF	TRBV5-1
ASSFQRTGLSEQY	TRBV12-3/TRBV12-4
ASSQLEGPGTYEQY	TRBV4-1
ASSLGILPETQY	TRBV7-2
ASSPNGPFSYEQY	TRBV5-1
SARSHSGRNNEQF	TRBV20-1
ASSQDLTGRETQY	TRBV4-1
ASSLSAGAWNEQF	TRBV27
ASSQDAHRGYGYT	TRBV4-3
ASSFTGHSYEQY	TRBV27
ASSRELASNEQF	TRBV19
SPHRGDLYGYT	TRBV20-1
ASSYSRRQRQY	TRBV6-5
ATSPRGNRAEETQY	TRBV15
ASSFYGTEAF	TRBV12-3/TRBV12-4
ASSEDRGAYNEQF	TRBV4-3
SASTGSETQY	TRBV20-1
SARSPPGQGYNEQF	TRBV20-1
ASSQEQGAHGELF	TRBV4-3
ASSLPGQAQH	TRBV7-9
ASSPGQGGTEAF	TRBV5-1
ASSAAGSATNEKLF	TRBV2
ASSGSGRQPQH	TRBV7-2
ASSYRQGTGELF	TRBV5-5
ASSLYWTGGQTNTGELF	TRBV5-1
SVREYGTTYGYT	TRBV29-1
ASSRGTSQETQY	TRBV5-1
ASKVRDANGGELF	TRBV4-2
ASSYSGQGEGSYNSPLH	TRBV6-5
ASTRTSGSLNEQF	TRBV6-1
ASSFGSEETQY	TRBV7-2
SAPARDRGSAKNIQY	TRBV20-1
ASSDTGSPRDGYT	TRBV28
ASSLRYTDTQY	TRBV28
ASSQLDGGGSPLH	TRBV4-1
ARDHRGRSYEQY	TRBV30
ASSFAVNEQY	TRBV12-3/TRBV12-4
ASSLTGSSGTGELF	TRBV5-1
ATSERAASYNEQF	TRBV15
SARGWTSSYEQY	TRBV20-1
ASSFNRFDEQY	TRBV12-3/TRBV12-4